This T cell receptor (beta chain) was recorded in a study of identical twins. This clonotype was detected only a few times. Its specificity is unknown. Broader study findings: Shared out-of-frame alpha sequences (those common to twins) showed excess low generation probability. Twins' surplus sharing was weaker for beta out-of-frame sequences. In cord blood, abundant beta clonotypes had fewer insertions; memory showed no trend.

TCRdb re-derived calls from the 5' RACE reads in MiXCR, one entry per CDR3 protein. The sample yields some 590,000 distinct CDR3 sequences, just under 10% seen once. Germline V lookup: CDR1 SGHTA, CDR2 FQGNSA. Trimming shortened V by 3 bases and J by 4 bases, and 14 bases separated the two germline ends. This CDR3 comprises 15 residues. Another study also made use of these data, one on yellow fever vaccine responses in identical twins.

V usage is TRBV7-2 and J usage is TRBJ2-3; weak D call: TRBD1 (7 bases). Material: PBMCs. This clonotype originated in a woman aged 18-29 years in good health. CDR3 amino acids: CASSLGRRGPDTQYF. Written as DNA, the CDR3 is TGTGCCAGCAGCTTGGGCCGGAGGGGGCCAGATACGCAGTATTTT.